The 12 T cell receptor beta chains reported below all come from one sample, sequenced in a study of tumor-infiltrating lymphocytes in oesophageal squamous cell carcinoma. A single record per CDR3 protein comes from TCRdb applying MiXCR to the PCR reads. This sample has fewer than 20,000 distinct CDR3 sequences, with roughly two fifths found just once. The sample consisted of esophageal tumor tissue. The receptor set was obtained from a male donor with esophageal squamous cell carcinoma.

Relative to its sample, this clonotype is medium-sized. The genes are TRBV7-3 and TRBJ2-1; either TRBD1 or TRBD2 may fit D (5 bases each). The CDR3 is made up of 17 amino acids. Germline V CDR1 and CDR2: SGHTA, FQGTGA. Between the trimmed V and J ends, which lost 2 bases and 4 bases, there was a span of 18 bases. The DNA for the CDR3 is TGTGCCAGCAGCTTATTCCCCGGGACCCCTATATACAATGAGCAGTTCTTC. It codes for CASSLFPGTPIYNEQFF.

Details on this clonotype: Its ends do not fully match the called genes, so a read error is possible. V and J are TRBV12-3 or TRBV12-4 and TRBJ2-4, with 9 positions matching TRBD2. The DNA end is more similar to TRBJ2-7, so the J call may be wrong. The CDR3 length is 15 residues. This CDR3 reads CASSLGRGGSHEQYF. CDR3 nucleotides: TGTGCCAGCAGTTTGGGGCGGGGGGGCTCCCACGAGCAGTACTTC.

The chain couples TRBV27 to TRBJ1-1, with TRBD1 matching 7 bases. CDR1 MNHEY and CDR2 SMNVEV come from the germline V gene (reference sequence). The junction had 22 bases not matched to a gene; V was cut back by 10 bases and J by 14 bases. The CDR3 totals 14 residues. The CDR3 spells CATSSGTVTYEQFF. The DNA of the CDR3 is TGTGCCACCTCCTCCGGGACAGTCACCTACGAGCAGTTCTTT.

The gene calls are TRBV7-8 and TRBJ2-3; D ambiguous. Deletions cut 6 bases from V and 9 bases from J, with 16 bases between. The CDR3 length is 13 residues. From germline, CDR1 is SGHVS and CDR2 FQNEAQ. CDR3 sequence reads: CASRMSREPTQYF. The DNA of the CDR3 is TGTGCCAGCAGGATGTCCCGTGAGCCAACGCAGTATTTT.

In its sample, this clonotype was seen a few times. This sequence joins TRBV28 and TRBJ1-1; a possible D gene is TRBD1 (5 bases). The CDR3 is made up of 14 amino acids. The V and J ends lost 3 bases and 7 bases respectively, with 15 bases between them. Germline V gene data show CDR1 as MDHEN and CDR2 as SYDVKM. CDR3 in amino acids: CASSLDWGRGEAFF. The CDR3 nucleotides read TGTGCCAGCAGTTTGGACTGGGGGAGAGGTGAAGCTTTCTTT. Looking up the rest from reference TRBV28 and TRBJ1-1 gives the full variable domain: DVKVTQSSRYLVKRTGEKVFLECVQDMDHENMFWYRQDPGLGLRLIYFSYDVKMKEKGDIPEGYSVSREKKERFSLILESASTNQTSMYLCASSLDWGRGEAFFGQGTRLTVV.

This clonotype has a handful of counts. This sequence joins TRBV18 and TRBJ2-5; 8 bases map to TRBD1. Trimming took 3 bases from V and 2 from J; bases not matched to a gene: 2. The germline V gene has CDR1 KGHSH and CDR2 LQKENI. The CDR3 has 14 residues. The CDR3 DNA is TGTGCCAGCTCACCCAGGGGGCGGCAAGAGACCCAGTACTTC. Encoded protein: CASSPRGRQETQYF.

The rearrangement uses TRBV7-3 and TRBJ2-5; D gene ambiguous. This CDR3 contains 13 residues. Germline loops: CDR1 SGHTA, CDR2 FQGTGA. Between the trimmed V and J ends, which lost 3 bases and 3 bases, there was a span of 8 bases. This CDR3 reads CASSFGREETQYF. CDR3 DNA: TGTGCCAGCAGCTTCGGCCGCGAAGAGACCCAGTACTTC.

This clonotype was recorded at least ten times. This chain uses TRBV28 with TRBJ2-7, with 8 bases fitting TRBD2. Trimming cost V 2 bases and J 7 bases; bases outside gene matches: 10. CDR3 length: 15 amino acids. Germline V gene lookup returns CDR1 MDHEN and CDR2 SYDVKM. The CDR3 spells CASSLLAGGMDEQYF. The CDR3 DNA sequence: TGTGCCAGCAGTTTACTAGCGGGTGGGATGGATGAGCAGTACTTC.

This clonotype appeared a few times. Here the CDR3 omits its conserved ending phenylalanine or tryptophan, so a read error is the likely source. It is unclear where the CDR3 begins or ends on the DNA, so no DNA is shown, and the CDR3 is as TCRdb lists it. The chain recombines TRBV14 with TRBJ2-1. Germline CDR1 reads SGHDN; CDR2 reads FVKESK. Ends included, the CDR3 has 13 residues. This CDR3 reads CASSLGYEQYFGS.

This clonotype came up many times. This chain connects TRBV7-6 to TRBJ1-4, with D tentatively TRBD1 (6 bases). This CDR3 is built from 14 residues. CDR1 and CDR2 from the germline V gene are SGHVS and FNYEAQ. V was shortened by 1 base and J by 8 bases, with 11 bases between the two germline ends. The CDR3 loop is CASSLGQVEEKLFF. The CDR3 DNA reads TGTGCCAGCAGCTTAGGACAGGTGGAGGAAAAACTGTTTTTT.

This clonotype was detected a few times. The chain recombines TRBV15 with TRBJ2-5; D is undetermined. The CDR3 sequence is 13 residues long. Deletions cut 3 bases from V and 5 bases from J, with 10 bases between. In germline, CDR1 is LNHNV, CDR2 YYDKDF (reference sequence). The CDR3 is CATSSRALETQYF. CDR3 sequence (DNA): TGTGCCACCAGCAGTAGGGCTTTGGAGACCCAGTACTTC.

This clonotype was detected many times. The CDR3 nucleotides read TGTGCCAGCAGCCCTCTGGCGGGGGGATACACAGATACGCAGTATTTT. Translation: CASSPLAGGYTDTQYF. V and J are TRBV7-8 and TRBJ2-3; 8 bases agree with TRBD2. Unmatched junction bases numbered 9, after V lost 5 bases and J lost 2 bases. Germline lookup yields CDR1 SGHVS and CDR2 FQNEAQ. This CDR3 contains 16 residues.